Listed below are T cell receptor beta chains from one sample, sequenced in a study of cytomegalovirus exposure and HLA in healthy donors. Sequencing was performed with immunoSEQ multiplex PCR; in TCRdb, only in-frame clones are kept and a portion is missing. This table has about 98,000 clones, roughly 70% appearing once. Input material: PBMCs. Every receptor here comes from a male donor in good health and CMV-seronegative. Both conserved end residues are part of each CDR3. D genes are given only for firm matches. Clone size, where shown, is once, few, many, or a class for clones that have expanded.

v_gene,j_gene,d_gene,len,abundance,CDR3aa,CDR3nt
TRBV4-1,TRBJ1-5,.,14,.,CASSLSGGNQPQHF,TGCGCCAGCAGCCTGTCCGGGGGGAATCAGCCCCAGCATTTT
TRBV6-5,TRBJ2-7,TRBD2,16,once,CASSYVRGRDLYEQYF,TGTGCCAGCAGTTACGTACGCGGGAGGGACTTGTACGAGCAGTACTTC
TRBV7-6,TRBJ2-2,TRBD1,17,.,CASSLLTGGPKTGELFF,TGTGCCAGCAGCTTATTAACAGGGGGTCCCAAAACCGGGGAGCTGTTTTTT
TRBV5-1,TRBJ2-1,TRBD2,17,.,CASSPGLAGGPGNEQFF,TGCGCCAGCAGCCCGGGACTAGCGGGAGGGCCAGGAAATGAGCAGTTCTTC
TRBV13,TRBJ2-7,.,13,.,CASSLGLVREQYF,TGTGCCAGCAGCTTGGGACTTGTCCGCGAGCAGTACTTC
TRBV15,TRBJ2-7,.,16,few,CATSRVSGSGSYEQYF,TGTGCCACCAGCAGAGTAAGCGGCTCGGGTTCCTACGAGCAGTACTTC
TRBV28,TRBJ2-6,.,13,.,CASSLPAPGFLTF,TGTGCCAGCAGTTTACCGGCTCCAGGGTTCCTGACTTTC
TRBV9,TRBJ2-7,TRBD1,15,.,CASSVKDRDFYEQYF,TGTGCCAGCAGCGTAAAAGACAGGGATTTCTACGAGCAGTACTTC
TRBV10-3,TRBJ2-5,.,15,.,CAIRDESKGQETQYF,TGTGCCATCAGGGATGAGAGCAAGGGGCAAGAGACCCAGTACTTC
TRBV28,TRBJ2-7,.,12,.,CASFRGSHEQYF,TGTGCCAGTTTTAGGGGGAGCCACGAGCAGTACTTC
TRBV18,TRBJ2-6,.,16,.,CASSPQRVPGANVLTF,TGTGCCAGCTCACCCCAGAGGGTCCCTGGGGCCAACGTCCTGACTTTC
TRBV18,TRBJ2-7,TRBD2,16,.,CASSPELGTRSYEQYF,TGTGCCAGCTCACCAGAGTTGGGGACTAGATCCTACGAGCAGTACTTC
TRBV5-1,TRBJ2-3,TRBD2,15,.,CASSPGLVFPDTQYF,TGCGCCAGCAGTCCGGGACTAGTTTTTCCAGATACGCAGTATTTT
TRBV18,TRBJ1-2,TRBD1,13,.,CASSPGGDYGYTF,TGTGCCAGCTCCCCAGGGGGCGACTATGGCTACACCTTC
TRBV11-1,TRBJ2-7,TRBD1,13,.,CASSPGQNYEQYF,TGTGCCAGCAGCCCGGGACAGAACTACGAGCAGTACTTC
TRBV5-1,TRBJ2-5,TRBD2,16,.,CASSWIAGGPGETQYF,TGCGCCAGCAGCTGGATAGCGGGAGGGCCCGGAGAGACCCAGTACTTC
TRBV30,TRBJ1-1,TRBD1,15,.,CAWTTKGQTNTEAFF,TGTGCCTGGACGACTAAGGGACAGACGAACACTGAAGCTTTCTTT
TRBV5-1,TRBJ2-3,TRBD2,17,few,CASSSGGAGVGTDTQYF,TGCGCCAGCAGCTCCGGAGGGGCGGGGGTAGGGACAGATACGCAGTATTTT